This T cell receptor (beta chain) was sequenced in a study of CD8+ T cells in alopecia areata. General study findings and limits: Lesional scalp exceeded normal scalp in clonality, especially in alopecia totalis/universalis.

The treatment was: oral pan-JAK inhibitor, 5-10 mg twice daily. The germline CDR1 and CDR2 sequences are SQVTM and ANQGSEA. This CDR3 region has 16 residues. Between the trimmed V and J ends, which lost 6 bases and 0 bases, there was a span of 18 bases. Extracted RNA was reverse transcribed, and the resulting cDNA served as sequencing template. Clones were sequenced by immunoSEQ multiplex PCR, and TCRdb holds only the in-frame ones, with some missing. The data show 150,000 to 200,000 clones, about three fifths seen once. This clone occurred a few times. What it recognizes is unknown. The sequence came from a human donor with alopecia areata. The source material was CD4+ T cells sorted from blood, sampled around week 49, from a patient treated with tofacitinib. The chain employs TRBV29-1 and TRBJ2-4, with D possibly being TRBD1 (6 bases). The CDR3 is CSVADNRAEAKNIQYF. The CDR3 DNA reads as TGCAGCGTCGCGGACAACAGGGCGGAAGCCAAAAACATTCAGTACTTC.